This T cell receptor beta chain was documented in a study of cytomegalovirus exposure and HLA in healthy donors. Study details: Unique TCR beta sequences numbering approximately 120 million came from 150 million to 200 million T cells in an earlier analysis. Regarding the study as a whole: It was only CMV serostatus that was available as immune exposure information. A previous analysis found most TCR beta V segments productive roughly 87% or roughly 30% of the time.

Germline CDR1 LNHDA, CDR2 SQIVND (reference sequence). V was cut by 7 bases and J by 7 bases, with 14 bases left in between. CDR3 length: 13 residues. Notes on this clone: Antigen specificity is unknown.

PCR employed 60 Vbeta and 13 Jbeta primers. The repertoire was sequenced with immunoSEQ multiplex PCR; TCRdb's copy has only in-frame clones and lacks some. The table shows roughly 180,000 clones, with 80% to 90% occurring only once. The rearrangement uses TRBV19 and TRBJ1-5; D gene ambiguous. Sequencing was performed on PBMCs. The clonotype was recovered from a girl aged 10 to 17 in good health and CMV-seropositive. This CDR3 reads CASTNSGFQPQHF. The CDR3 DNA reads TGTGCCAGTACCAATTCGGGGTTCCAGCCCCAGCATTTT.